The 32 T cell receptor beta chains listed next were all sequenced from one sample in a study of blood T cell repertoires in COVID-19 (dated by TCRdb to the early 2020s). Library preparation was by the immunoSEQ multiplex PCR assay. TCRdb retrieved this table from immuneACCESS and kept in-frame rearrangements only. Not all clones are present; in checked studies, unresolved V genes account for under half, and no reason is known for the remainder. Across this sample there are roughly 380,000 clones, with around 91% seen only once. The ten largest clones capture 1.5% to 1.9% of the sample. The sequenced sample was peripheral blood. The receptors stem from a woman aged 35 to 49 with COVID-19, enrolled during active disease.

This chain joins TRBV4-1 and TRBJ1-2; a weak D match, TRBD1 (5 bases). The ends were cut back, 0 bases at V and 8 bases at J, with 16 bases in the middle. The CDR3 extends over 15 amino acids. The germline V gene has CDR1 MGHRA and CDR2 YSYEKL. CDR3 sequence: CASSQDRQWGGGYTF. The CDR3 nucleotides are TGCGCCAGCAGCCAAGACCGACAGTGGGGTGGAGGCTACACCTTC.

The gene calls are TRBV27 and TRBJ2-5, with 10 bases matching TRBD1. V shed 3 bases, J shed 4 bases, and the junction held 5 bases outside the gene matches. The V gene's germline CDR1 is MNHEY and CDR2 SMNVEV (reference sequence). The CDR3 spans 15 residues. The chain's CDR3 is CASSFLTGGGETQYF. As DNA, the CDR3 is TGTGCCAGCAGTTTCCTGACAGGGGGCGGAGAGACCCAGTACTTC.

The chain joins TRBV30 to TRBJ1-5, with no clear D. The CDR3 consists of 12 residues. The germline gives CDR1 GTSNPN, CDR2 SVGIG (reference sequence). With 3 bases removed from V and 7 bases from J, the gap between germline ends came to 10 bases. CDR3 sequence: CAWSTAEQPQHF. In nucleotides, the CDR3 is TGTGCCTGGAGCACCGCAGAACAGCCCCAGCATTTT.

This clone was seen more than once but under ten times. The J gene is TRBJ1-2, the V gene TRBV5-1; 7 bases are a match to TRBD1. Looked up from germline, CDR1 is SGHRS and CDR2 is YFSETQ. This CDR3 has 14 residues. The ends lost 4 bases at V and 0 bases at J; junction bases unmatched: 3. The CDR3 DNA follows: TGCGCCAGCAGCCAAGGGGGCACTAACTATGGCTACACCTTC. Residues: CASSQGGTNYGYTF.

CDR3 DNA sequence: TGTGCCAGCAGTTGGAGACAGGGGAAGGTCTATGGCTACACCTTC. Amino acids: CASSWRQGKVYGYTF. This chain uses TRBV6-5 with TRBJ1-2; 8 bases are shared with TRBD1. V shed 4 bases, J shed 4 bases, and the junction held 8 bases outside the gene matches. Germline V gene lookup returns CDR1 MNHEY and CDR2 SVGAGI. The CDR3 totals 15 residues.

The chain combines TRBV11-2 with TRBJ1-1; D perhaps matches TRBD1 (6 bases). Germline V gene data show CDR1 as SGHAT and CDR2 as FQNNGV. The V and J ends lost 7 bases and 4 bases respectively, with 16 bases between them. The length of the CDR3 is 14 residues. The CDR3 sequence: CASTQGPYGTEAFF. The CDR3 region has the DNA TGTGCCAGCACCCAGGGGCCTTACGGCACTGAAGCTTTCTTT.

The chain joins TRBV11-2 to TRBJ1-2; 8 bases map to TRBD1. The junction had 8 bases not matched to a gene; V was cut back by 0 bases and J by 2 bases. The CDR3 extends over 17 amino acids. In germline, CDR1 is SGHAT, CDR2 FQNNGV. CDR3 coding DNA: TGTGCCAGCAGCTTAGACCCGGCAGGGGGCGACAACTATGGCTACACCTTC. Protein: CASSLDPAGGDNYGYTF.

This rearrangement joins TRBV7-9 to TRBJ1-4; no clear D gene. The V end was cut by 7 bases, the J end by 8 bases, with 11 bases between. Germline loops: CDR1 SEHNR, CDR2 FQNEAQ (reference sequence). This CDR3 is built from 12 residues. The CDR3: CASTLRGEKLFF. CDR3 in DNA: TGTGCCAGCACCCTTAGAGGCGAAAAACTGTTTTTT.

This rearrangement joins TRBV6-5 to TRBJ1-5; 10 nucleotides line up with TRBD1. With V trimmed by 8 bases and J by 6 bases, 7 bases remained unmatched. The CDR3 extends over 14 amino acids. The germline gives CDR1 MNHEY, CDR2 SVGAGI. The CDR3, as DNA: TGTGCCAGCCGGGGGACAGGGGAATTTCAGCCCCAGCATTTT. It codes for CASRGTGEFQPQHF.

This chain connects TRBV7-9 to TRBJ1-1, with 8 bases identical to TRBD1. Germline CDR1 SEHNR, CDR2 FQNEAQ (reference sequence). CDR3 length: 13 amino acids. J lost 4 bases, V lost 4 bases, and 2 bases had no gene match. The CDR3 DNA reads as TGTGCCAGCAGCTCGCAGGGGGCCACTGAAGCTTTCTTT. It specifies CASSSQGATEAFF.

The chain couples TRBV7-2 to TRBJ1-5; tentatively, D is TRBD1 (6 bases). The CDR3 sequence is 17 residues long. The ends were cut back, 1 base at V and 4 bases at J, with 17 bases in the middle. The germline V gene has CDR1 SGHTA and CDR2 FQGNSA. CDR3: CASSLDMTGWMNQPQHF. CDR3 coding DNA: TGTGCCAGCAGCTTAGACATGACAGGATGGATGAATCAGCCCCAGCATTTT.

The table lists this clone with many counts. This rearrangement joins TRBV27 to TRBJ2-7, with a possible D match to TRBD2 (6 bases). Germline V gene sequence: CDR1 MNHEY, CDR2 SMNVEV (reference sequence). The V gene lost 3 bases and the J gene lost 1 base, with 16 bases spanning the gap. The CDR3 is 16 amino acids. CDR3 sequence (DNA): TGTGCCAGCAGTTTCTCGGGAGCCTCGATTTCCTACGAGCAGTACTTC. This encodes CASSFSGASISYEQYF.

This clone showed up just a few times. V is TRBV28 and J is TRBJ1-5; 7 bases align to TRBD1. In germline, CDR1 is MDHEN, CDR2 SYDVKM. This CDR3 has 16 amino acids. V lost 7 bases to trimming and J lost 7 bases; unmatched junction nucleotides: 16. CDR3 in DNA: TGTGCCAGCAACCCTTGGGGCAGGGGGGAAAGACAGCCCCAGCATTTT. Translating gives CASNPWGRGERQPQHF.

The CDR3 reads CASSGTDRDYGYTF. The CDR3 DNA reads as TGCGCCAGCAGTGGTACGGACAGGGACTATGGCTACACCTTC. The V and J genes are TRBV10-1 and TRBJ1-2; TRBD1 matches at 8 bases. Germline V gene lookup returns CDR1 WNHNN and CDR2 SYGVQD (reference sequence). CDR3 length: 14 residues. V was pared by 4 bases and J by 3 bases, with 4 bases of the junction left unmatched.

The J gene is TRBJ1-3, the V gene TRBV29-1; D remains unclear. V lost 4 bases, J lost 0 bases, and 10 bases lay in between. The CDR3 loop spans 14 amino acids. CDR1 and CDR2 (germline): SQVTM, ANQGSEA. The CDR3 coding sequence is TGCAGCGTTGTAACACCTAGCTCTGGAAACACCATATATTTT. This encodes CSVVTPSSGNTIYF.

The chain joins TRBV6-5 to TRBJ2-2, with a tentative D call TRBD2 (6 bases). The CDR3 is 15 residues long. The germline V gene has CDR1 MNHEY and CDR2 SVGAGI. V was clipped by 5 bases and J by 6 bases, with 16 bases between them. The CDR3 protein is CASSPTPTSAGELFF. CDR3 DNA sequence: TGTGCCAGCAGTCCCACCCCGACTAGTGCCGGGGAGCTGTTTTTT.

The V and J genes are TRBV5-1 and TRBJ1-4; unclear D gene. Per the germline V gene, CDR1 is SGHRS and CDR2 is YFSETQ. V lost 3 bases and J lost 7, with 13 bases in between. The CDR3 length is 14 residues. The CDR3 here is CASSSGPDGEKLFF. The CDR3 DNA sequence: TGCGCCAGCAGCTCGGGTCCCGACGGTGAAAAACTGTTTTTT.

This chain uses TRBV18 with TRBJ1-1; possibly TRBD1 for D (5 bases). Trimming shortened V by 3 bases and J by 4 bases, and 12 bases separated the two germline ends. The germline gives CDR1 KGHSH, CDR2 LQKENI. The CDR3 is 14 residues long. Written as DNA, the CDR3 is TGTGCCAGCTCACCGTTAGGGGTAGGCACTGAAGCTTTCTTT. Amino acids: CASSPLGVGTEAFF.

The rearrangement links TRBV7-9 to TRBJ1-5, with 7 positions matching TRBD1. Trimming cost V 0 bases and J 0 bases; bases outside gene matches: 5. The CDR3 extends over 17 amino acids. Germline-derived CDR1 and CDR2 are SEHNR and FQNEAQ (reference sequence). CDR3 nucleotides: TGTGCCAGCAGCTTAGCGGCCAGGGGGAATAGCAATCAGCCCCAGCATTTT. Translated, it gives CASSLAARGNSNQPQHF.

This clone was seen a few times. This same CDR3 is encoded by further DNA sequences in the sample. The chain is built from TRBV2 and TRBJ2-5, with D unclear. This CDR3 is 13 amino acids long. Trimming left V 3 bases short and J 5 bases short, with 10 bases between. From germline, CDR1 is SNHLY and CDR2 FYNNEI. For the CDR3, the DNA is TGTGCCAGCAGTGAGTTACTCCGGGAGACCCAGTACTTC. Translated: CASSELLRETQYF.

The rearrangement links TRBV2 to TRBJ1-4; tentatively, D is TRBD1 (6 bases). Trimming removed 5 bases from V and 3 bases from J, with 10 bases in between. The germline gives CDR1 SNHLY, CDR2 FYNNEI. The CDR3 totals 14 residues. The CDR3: CASSIQGANEKLFF. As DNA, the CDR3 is TGTGCCAGCAGTATACAGGGTGCTAATGAAAAACTGTTTTTT.

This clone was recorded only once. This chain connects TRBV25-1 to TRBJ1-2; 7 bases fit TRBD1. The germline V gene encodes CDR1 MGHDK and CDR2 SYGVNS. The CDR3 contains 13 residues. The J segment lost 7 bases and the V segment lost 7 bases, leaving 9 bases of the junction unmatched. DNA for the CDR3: TGTGCCAGCACCTCTGACAGGGCTCCTGGCTACACCTTC. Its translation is CASTSDRAPGYTF.

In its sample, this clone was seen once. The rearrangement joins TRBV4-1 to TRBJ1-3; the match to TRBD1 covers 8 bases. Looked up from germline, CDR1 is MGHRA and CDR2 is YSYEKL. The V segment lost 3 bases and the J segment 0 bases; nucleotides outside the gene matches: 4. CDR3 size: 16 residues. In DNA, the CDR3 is TGCGCCAGCAGCCAGACAGGGGTAATCTCTGGAAACACCATATATTTT. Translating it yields CASSQTGVISGNTIYF.

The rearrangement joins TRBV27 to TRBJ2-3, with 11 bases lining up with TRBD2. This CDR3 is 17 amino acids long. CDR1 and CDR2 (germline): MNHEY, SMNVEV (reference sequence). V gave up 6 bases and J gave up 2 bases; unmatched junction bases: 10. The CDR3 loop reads CASRIFGLAGITDTQYF. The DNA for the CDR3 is TGTGCCAGCAGAATATTCGGACTAGCGGGTATCACAGATACGCAGTATTTT.

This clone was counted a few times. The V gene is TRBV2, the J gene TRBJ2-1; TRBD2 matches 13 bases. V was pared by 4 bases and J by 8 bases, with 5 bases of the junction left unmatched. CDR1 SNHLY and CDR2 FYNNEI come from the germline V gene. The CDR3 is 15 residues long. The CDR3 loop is CASSAGLAGSYEQFF. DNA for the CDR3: TGTGCCAGCAGTGCGGGACTAGCGGGGTCCTATGAGCAGTTCTTC.

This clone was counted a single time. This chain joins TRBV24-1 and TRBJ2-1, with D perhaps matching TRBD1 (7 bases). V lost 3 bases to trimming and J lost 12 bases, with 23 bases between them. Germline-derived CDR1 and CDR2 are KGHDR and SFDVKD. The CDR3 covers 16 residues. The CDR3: CATSDPLTPRQGGQFF. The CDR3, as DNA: TGTGCCACCAGTGATCCCTTAACCCCCCGACAGGGAGGGCAGTTCTTC.

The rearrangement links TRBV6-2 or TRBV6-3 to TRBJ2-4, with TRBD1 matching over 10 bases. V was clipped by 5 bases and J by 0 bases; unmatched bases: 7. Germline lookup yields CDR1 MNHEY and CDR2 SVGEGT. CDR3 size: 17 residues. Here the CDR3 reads CASSGGTGALAKNIQYF. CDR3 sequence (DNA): TGTGCCAGCAGTGGGGGGACAGGGGCCCTAGCCAAAAACATTCAGTACTTC.

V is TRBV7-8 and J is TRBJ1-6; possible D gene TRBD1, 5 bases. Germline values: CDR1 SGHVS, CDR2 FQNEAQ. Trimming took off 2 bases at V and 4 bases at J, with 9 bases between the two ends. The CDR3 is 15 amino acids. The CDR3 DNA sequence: TGTGCCAGCAGCTTACGGGGGGGATATAATTCACCCCTCCACTTT. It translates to CASSLRGGYNSPLHF.

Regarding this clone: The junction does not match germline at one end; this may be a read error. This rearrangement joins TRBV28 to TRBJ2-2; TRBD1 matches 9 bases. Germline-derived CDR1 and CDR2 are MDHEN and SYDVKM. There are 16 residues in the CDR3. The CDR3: CVSSLSGTGSSGELFF. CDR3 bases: TGTGTCAGCAGTTTATCCGGGACAGGGTCCTCCGGGGAGCTGTTTTTT.

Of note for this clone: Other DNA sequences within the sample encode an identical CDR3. CDR3: CASSVDPGPNTEAFF. The CDR3 bases are TGTGCCAGCAGCGTAGACCCAGGGCCGAACACTGAAGCTTTCTTT. The genes are TRBV9 and TRBJ1-1; the D gene is possibly TRBD1 (5 bases). Germline lookup yields CDR1 SGDLS and CDR2 YYNGEE. Trimming removed 0 bases from V and 1 base from J, with 10 bases in between. The CDR3 extends over 15 amino acids.

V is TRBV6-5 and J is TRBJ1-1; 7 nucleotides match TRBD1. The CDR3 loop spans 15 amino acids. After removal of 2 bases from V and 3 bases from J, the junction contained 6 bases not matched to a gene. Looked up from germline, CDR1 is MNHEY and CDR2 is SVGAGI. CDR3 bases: TGTGCCAGCAGTTACGAGGGGGCAGAGGACACTGAAGCTTTCTTT. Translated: CASSYEGAEDTEAFF.

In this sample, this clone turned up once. The CDR3 here is CATSGRLAGGSTEQYF. The CDR3, as DNA: TGTGCCACCAGCGGAAGACTAGCGGGGGGGAGTACCGAGCAGTACTTC. The V call is TRBV15, the J call TRBJ2-7, with TRBD2 matching 14 bases. V trimming: 5 bases; J trimming: 6 bases; junction bases outside the gene matches: 9. The CDR3 consists of 16 residues. Per germline, CDR1 LNHNV and CDR2 YYDKDF (reference sequence).